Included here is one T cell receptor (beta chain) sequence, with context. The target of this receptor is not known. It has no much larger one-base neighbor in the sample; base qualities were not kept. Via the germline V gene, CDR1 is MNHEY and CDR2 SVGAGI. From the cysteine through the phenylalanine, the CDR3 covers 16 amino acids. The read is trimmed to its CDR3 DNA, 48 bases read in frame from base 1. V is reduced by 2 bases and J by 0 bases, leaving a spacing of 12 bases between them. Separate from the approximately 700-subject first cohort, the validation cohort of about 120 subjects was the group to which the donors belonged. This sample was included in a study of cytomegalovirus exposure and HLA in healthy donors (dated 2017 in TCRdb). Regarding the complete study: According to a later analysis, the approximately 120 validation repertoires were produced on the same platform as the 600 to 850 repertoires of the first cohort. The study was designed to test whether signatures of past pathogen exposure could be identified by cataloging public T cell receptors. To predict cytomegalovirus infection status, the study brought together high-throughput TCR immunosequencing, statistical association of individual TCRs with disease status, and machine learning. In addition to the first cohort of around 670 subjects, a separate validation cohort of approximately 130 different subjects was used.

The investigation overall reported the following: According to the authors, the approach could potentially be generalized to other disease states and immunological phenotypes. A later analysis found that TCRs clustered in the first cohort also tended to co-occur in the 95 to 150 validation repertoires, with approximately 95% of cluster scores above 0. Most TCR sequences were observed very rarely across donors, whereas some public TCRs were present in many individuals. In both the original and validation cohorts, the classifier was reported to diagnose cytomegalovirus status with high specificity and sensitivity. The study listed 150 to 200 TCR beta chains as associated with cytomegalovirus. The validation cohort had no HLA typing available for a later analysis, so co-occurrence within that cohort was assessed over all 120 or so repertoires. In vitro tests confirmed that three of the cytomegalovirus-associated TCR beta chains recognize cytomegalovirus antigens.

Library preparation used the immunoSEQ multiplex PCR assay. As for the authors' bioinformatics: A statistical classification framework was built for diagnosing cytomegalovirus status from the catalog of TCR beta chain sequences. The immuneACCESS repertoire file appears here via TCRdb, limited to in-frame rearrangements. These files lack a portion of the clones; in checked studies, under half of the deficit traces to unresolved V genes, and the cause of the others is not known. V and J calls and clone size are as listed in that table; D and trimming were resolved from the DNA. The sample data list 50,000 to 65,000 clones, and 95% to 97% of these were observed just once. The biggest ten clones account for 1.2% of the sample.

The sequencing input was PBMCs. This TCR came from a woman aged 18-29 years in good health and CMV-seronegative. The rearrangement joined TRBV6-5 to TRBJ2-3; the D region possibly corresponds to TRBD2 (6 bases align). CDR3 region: CASSYGTGTSTDTQYF. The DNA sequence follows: TGTGCCAGCAGTTACGGCACGGGGACTAGCACAGATACGCAGTATTTT.